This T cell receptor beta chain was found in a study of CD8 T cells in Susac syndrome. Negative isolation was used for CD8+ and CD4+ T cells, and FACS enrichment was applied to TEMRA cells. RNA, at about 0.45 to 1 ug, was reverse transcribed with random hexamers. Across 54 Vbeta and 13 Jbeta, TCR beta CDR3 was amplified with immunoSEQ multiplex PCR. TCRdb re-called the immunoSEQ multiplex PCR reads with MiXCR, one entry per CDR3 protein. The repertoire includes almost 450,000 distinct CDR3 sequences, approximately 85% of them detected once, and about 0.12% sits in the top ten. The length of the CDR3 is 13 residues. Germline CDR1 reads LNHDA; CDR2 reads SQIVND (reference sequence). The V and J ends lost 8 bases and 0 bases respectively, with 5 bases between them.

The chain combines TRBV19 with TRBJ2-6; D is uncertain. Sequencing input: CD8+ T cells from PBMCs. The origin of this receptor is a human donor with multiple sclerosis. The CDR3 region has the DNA TGTGCCAGTCAGGCCTCTGGGGCCAACGTCCTGACTTTC. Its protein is CASQASGANVLTF.